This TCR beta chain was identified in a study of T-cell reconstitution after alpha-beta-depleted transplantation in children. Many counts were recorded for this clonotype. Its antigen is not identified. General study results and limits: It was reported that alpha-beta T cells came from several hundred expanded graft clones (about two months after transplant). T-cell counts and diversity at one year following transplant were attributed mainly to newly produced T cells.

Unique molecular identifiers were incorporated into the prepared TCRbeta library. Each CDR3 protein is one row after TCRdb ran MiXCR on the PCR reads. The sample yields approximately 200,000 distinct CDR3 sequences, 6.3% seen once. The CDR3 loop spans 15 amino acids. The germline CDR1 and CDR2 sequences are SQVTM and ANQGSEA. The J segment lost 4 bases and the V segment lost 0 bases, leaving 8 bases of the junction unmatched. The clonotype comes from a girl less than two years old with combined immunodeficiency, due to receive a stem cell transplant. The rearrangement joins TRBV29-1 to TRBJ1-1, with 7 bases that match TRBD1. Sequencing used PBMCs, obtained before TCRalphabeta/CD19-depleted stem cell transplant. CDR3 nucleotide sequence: TGCAGCGTTGAAGATCACCCACACAGGGGCACTGAAGCTTTCTTT. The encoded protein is CSVEDHPHRGTEAFF.